This is a list of T cell receptor beta chains from one sample in a study of cytomegalovirus exposure and HLA in healthy donors. The repertoire was sequenced with immunoSEQ multiplex PCR; TCRdb's copy has only in-frame clones and lacks some. The table records about 110,000 clones, about four fifths of them present only once. Sequenced input: PBMCs. The source of these receptors is a woman aged 45 to 65 in good health and CMV-seropositive. Each CDR3 is given with its conserved first and last residue. A D gene is named only where the DNA matches it firmly. Clone size is shown for a subset of rows, as once, few, many or a class of expanded clone.

D gene | J gene | V gene | clone size | CDR3 DNA | CDR3 protein
. | TRBJ2-5 | TRBV6-5 | . | TGTGCCAGCAGTTACTCTGGGCAGGAGCGGGAGACCCAGTACTTC | CASSYSGQERETQYF
TRBD1 | TRBJ1-1 | TRBV29-1 | . | TGCAGCGTTGCCCCGGGACAGGCAATGAACACTGAAGCTTTCTTT | CSVAPGQAMNTEAFF
TRBD2 | TRBJ2-7 | TRBV28 | . | TGTGCCAGTCTAGCGGGGGGTAGCTCCTACGAGCAGTACTTC | CASLAGGSSYEQYF
TRBD1 | TRBJ2-2 | TRBV6-1 | . | TGTGCCAGCAGTGACCCGGGACAGGGTCAATTCCGGGAGCTGTTTTTT | CASSDPGQGQFRELFF
TRBD1 | TRBJ1-6 | TRBV5-1 | . | TGCGCCAGCAGCACCGACAGGGGGAATTCACCCCTCCACTTT | CASSTDRGNSPLHF
. | TRBJ1-2 | TRBV7-3 | . | TGTGCCAGCAGCCCAAATGGCGGTAACTATGGCTACACCTTC | CASSPNGGNYGYTF
. | TRBJ2-1 | TRBV7-2 | . | TGTGCCAGCAGCTTAGAGGAGGTGTTCGGCGATGAGCAGTTCTTC | CASSLEEVFGDEQFF
TRBD1 | TRBJ1-4 | TRBV7-9 | few | TGTGCCAGCAGCTTAGGAGGTGGGACAGGGGATGAAAAACTGTTTTTT | CASSLGGGTGDEKLFF
TRBD1 | TRBJ1-2 | TRBV6-1 | . | TGTGCCAGCAGTGACAGGGGGCGAGGGGGCTACACCTTC | CASSDRGRGGYTF
. | TRBJ1-3 | TRBV10-1 | . | TGCGCCAGCAGGGGGGGGCTAACTGGAAACACCATATATTTT | CASRGGLTGNTIYF
. | TRBJ1-2 | TRBV6-4 | . | TGTGCCAGAGAACACTTTTTTATCTGGCCGGGACACCCTCCGAACTATGGCTACACCTTC | CAREHFFIWPGHPPNYGYTF
. | TRBJ1-1 | TRBV2 | . | TGTGCCAGCACCGGGGGGGGCGGTGGGAACACTGAAGCTTTCTTT | CASTGGGGGNTEAFF
TRBD1 | TRBJ1-1 | TRBV18 | . | TGTGCCAGCTCACCACCGACAGGGAGGACTGAAGCTTTCTTT | CASSPPTGRTEAFF
TRBD1 | TRBJ2-5 | TRBV5-4 | . | TGTGCCAGCAGCTCACACCGGGACAGTGCCGGCGAGACCCAGTACTTC | CASSSHRDSAGETQYF
. | TRBJ1-2 | TRBV9 | . | TGTGCCAGCAGCCAAGGCGGCCCCTACTATGGCTACACCTTC | CASSQGGPYYGYTF
. | TRBJ1-2 | TRBV30 | . | TGTGCCTGGAGTTTTTACGGAGGGAAAGGCTACACCTTC | CAWSFYGGKGYTF
. | TRBJ1-1 | TRBV6-5 | . | TGTGCCAGCAGACGAGAACCTGCTGCAACTGAAGCTTTCTTT | CASRREPAATEAFF
. | TRBJ2-7 | TRBV5-1 | . | TGCGCCAGCAGCTTGAGTTCAGCGGCCTACGAGCAGTACTTC | CASSLSSAAYEQYF
. | TRBJ2-4 | TRBV5-1 | few | TGCGCCAGCACAGGGGTAACCAAAAACATTCAGTACTTC | CASTGVTKNIQYF
. | TRBJ1-6 | TRBV7-2 | few | TGTGCCAGCAGCTCACGGGGTCCGGGGATTACTAATTCACCCCTCCACTTT | CASSSRGPGITNSPLHF